This T cell receptor (beta chain) emerged from a study of cytomegalovirus exposure and HLA in healthy donors. In nominal health when sampled, donors likely had unrecorded immune exposures nonetheless. Primers: 60 Vbeta forward and 13 Jbeta reverse. Assay used: immunoSEQ multiplex PCR; TCRdb lists only in-frame clones, some missing. The sample holds 65,000 to 85,000 clones; 78% are singletons and the top ten take nearly 9%. The sequence came from a woman in her 40s in good health and CMV-seropositive. Specimen: PBMCs.

CDR3 loop: CASSETPSETGITDTQYF. CDR3 DNA sequence: TGTGCCAGCAGTGAAACCCCTTCAGAGACAGGGATCACAGATACGCAGTATTTT. This chain connects TRBV6-4 to TRBJ2-3; 7 positions agree with TRBD1. This CDR3 comprises 18 residues. Germline V CDR1 and CDR2: MRHNA, SNTAGT. The V gene end was trimmed by 3 bases and the J gene end by 2 bases; junction bases not matched to a gene: 14.